This entry is about one TCR beta chain. What it binds is not known. This record comes from a study of regulatory T cells in long-lasting Graves disease. Through Arm-PCR of CDR3 regions and iRepertoire HTBI primers, TCR beta libraries were built. Each CDR3 protein gets one entry after TCRdb re-called the multiplex PCR reads with MiXCR. The data hold under 450,000 distinct CDR3 sequences, with less than 30% observed a single time. Overall study results and limits: TRBV28, TRBJ1-2 and TRBJ2-5 emerged as the favored segments in persistent disease.

Time point specified: persistent/refractory GD, antithyroid drugs over 5 years with positive TRAb. The TCR library was made from RNA that had been extracted from PBMCs in TRIzol. Germline-derived CDR1 and CDR2 are LGHNA and YNFKEQ. V was shortened by 4 bases and J by 5 bases, with 24 bases between the two germline ends. This CDR3 has 18 amino acids. Here the sequenced sample was peripheral blood mononuclear cells (PBMCs), taken when the disease was refractory, from a patient treated with antithyroid drugs. This clonotype originated in a woman aged 35 to 49 with Graves disease. The chain carries TRBV4-2 and TRBJ2-1; D is uncertain. The CDR3 coding sequence is TGTGCCAGCAGCCGAAAAAATGAGAGGTGGAACCCAGACAATGAGCAGTTCTTC. It yields the protein CASSRKNERWNPDNEQFF.